The 30 T cell receptor beta chains reported below all come from one sample, sequenced in a study of sequential checkpoint blockade in melanoma. The sample's treatment: randomized to nivolumab then ipilimumab (arm A) or the reverse (arm B). Some clones are missing from TCRdb's copy, which holds only in-frame ones; the method was immunoSEQ multiplex PCR. The sample has about 6,800 clones; roughly 30% are singletons. This specimen consisted of tumor tissue (inferred from file names), obtained from a patient given nivolumab and ipilimumab in sequence. The receptors were gathered from a human donor with melanoma.

This clone has only a few counts. The DNA for the CDR3 is TGTGCCAGCAGCGTACTAGCGGGCTTGGGGTGGAATGAGCAGTTCTTC. Translation gives CASSVLAGLGWNEQFF. The chain uses TRBV11-3 and TRBJ2-1, with 9 bases lining up with TRBD2. J gave up 7 bases and V 5 bases, and 12 bases lay outside the gene matches. The CDR3 is 16 residues long. In germline, CDR1 is SGHNT, CDR2 YENEEA. Filled out from reference TRBV11-3 and TRBJ2-1, the complete variable domain reads EAGVVQSPRYKIIEKKQPVAFWCNPISGHNTLYWYLQNLGQGPELLIRYENEEAVDDSQLPKDRFSAERLKGVDSTLKIQPAELGDSAVYLCASSVLAGLGWNEQFFGPGTRLTVL.

This clone has just a few counts. The chain has TRBV6-8 and TRBJ2-7, with D hard to call. The CDR3 covers 15 residues. The germline CDR1 and CDR2 sequences are MNHGY and SAAAGT. The ends were cut back, 0 bases at V and 3 bases at J, with 12 bases in the middle. This chain's CDR3 is CASSYSWQQGYEQYF. The CDR3 nucleotides are TGTGCCAGCAGTTACTCGTGGCAGCAAGGCTACGAGCAGTACTTC.

The chain joins TRBV11-3 to TRBJ2-3; 9 positions agree with TRBD2. The CDR3 length is 16 residues. V lost 1 base and J lost 1; bases outside the gene matches: 3. CDR1 is SGHNT and CDR2 is YENEEA in the germline V gene. As DNA, the CDR3 is TGTGCCAGCAGCTTAGGCGGGAGGGTTCGCACAGATACGCAGTATTTT. It specifies CASSLGGRVRTDTQYF.

This clone has at least ten counts. The chain joins TRBV9 to TRBJ2-7, with D maybe TRBD2 (6 bases). CDR3 length: 13 residues. Per the germline V gene, CDR1 is SGDLS and CDR2 is YYNGEE. V lost 4 bases, J lost 2 bases, and 10 bases lay in between. The CDR3, as DNA: TGTGCCAGCAGCCCGGGAGATCCCTACGAGCAGTACTTC. As protein: CASSPGDPYEQYF.

This clone has just a few counts. The genes are TRBV19 and TRBJ2-7; TRBD2 is a possible D gene (7 bases). V was clipped by 5 bases and J by 3 bases, with 17 bases between them. This CDR3 region has 15 residues. Germline-derived CDR1 and CDR2 are LNHDA and SQIVND (reference sequence). The CDR3 DNA reads TGTGCCAGTAGTTTGGCTGGGGGGGCGGACTACGAGCAGTACTTC. The encoded protein is CASSLAGGADYEQYF.

This rearrangement joins TRBV19 to TRBJ2-1; no reliable D call. This CDR3 region has 14 residues. Germline-derived CDR1 and CDR2 are LNHDA and SQIVND (reference sequence). V was trimmed by 3 bases and J by 4 bases, leaving 10 bases between them. This chain's CDR3 is CASSIQDAYNEQFF. The CDR3 nucleotides are TGTGCCAGTAGTATTCAGGACGCATACAATGAGCAGTTCTTC.

The rearrangement joins TRBV18 to TRBJ2-7, with a weak D call TRBD1 (6 bases). Germline V gene lookup returns CDR1 KGHSH and CDR2 LQKENI. CDR3 size: 12 residues. V was shortened by 1 base and J by 6 bases, with 7 bases between the two germline ends. The CDR3 nucleotides are TGTGCCAGCTCACCACTACAGGGCGAGCAGTACTTC. Protein product: CASSPLQGEQYF.

J is TRBJ1-2 and V is TRBV19; D gene ambiguous. CDR1 is LNHDA, CDR2 SQIVND, per germline (reference sequence). The CDR3 sequence is 14 residues long. Trimming removed 4 bases at V and 2 bases at J, with 11 bases between. The CDR3: CASSTLRQNYGYTF. In DNA, the CDR3 is TGTGCCAGTAGTACCCTACGGCAGAACTATGGCTACACCTTC.

This chain links TRBV11-3 with TRBJ1-1; D is ambiguous. Germline-derived CDR1 and CDR2 are SGHNT and YENEEA. This CDR3 is 14 amino acids long. V shed 3 bases and J shed 5 bases, with 13 bases lying between them. The CDR3 protein is CASSFSTLGTEAFF. CDR3 DNA: TGTGCCAGCAGCTTTTCCACCCTTGGGACTGAAGCTTTCTTT.

This clone showed up just a few times. This chain joins TRBV30 and TRBJ2-5; TRBD2 matches at 8 bases. In germline, CDR1 is GTSNPN, CDR2 SVGIG (reference sequence). The length of the CDR3 is 15 residues. The ends lost 2 bases at V and 4 bases at J; junction bases unmatched: 9. This CDR3 is CAWSSNTLAGETQYF. In DNA, the CDR3 is TGTGCCTGGAGTAGTAATACGCTAGCGGGAGAGACCCAGTACTTC.

The V call is TRBV19, the J call TRBJ2-7, with unresolved D. The germline CDR1 and CDR2 sequences are LNHDA and SQIVND (reference sequence). The CDR3 is 12 residues long. Trimming cost V 3 bases and J 7 bases, with 10 bases left between them. The CDR3 spells CASSIGKTEQYF. DNA of the CDR3: TGTGCCAGTAGTATCGGAAAGACGGAGCAGTACTTC.

This clone was seen once. J is TRBJ1-5 and V is TRBV19; D not certain. This CDR3 has 13 amino acids. Between the trimmed V and J ends, which lost 9 bases and 3 bases, there was a span of 12 bases. Looked up from germline, CDR1 is LNHDA and CDR2 is SQIVND (reference sequence). For the CDR3, the DNA is TGTGCCAGCTGGGCCCTCCACAATCAGCCCCAGCATTTT. This translates into CASWALHNQPQHF.

The rearrangement links TRBV19 to TRBJ2-7; unclear D gene. The CDR3 contains 14 residues. Trimming took off 4 bases at V and 3 bases at J, with 13 bases between the two ends. The germline gives CDR1 LNHDA, CDR2 SQIVND (reference sequence). Here the CDR3 reads CASSSPNPNYEQYF. The CDR3 DNA reads TGTGCCAGTAGTAGCCCGAACCCTAACTACGAGCAGTACTTC.

This clone rates as medium-sized. Within the sample, other DNA sequences also encode this same CDR3. The rearrangement links TRBV11-3 to TRBJ1-1; D not certain. V lost 2 bases, J lost 0 bases, and 7 bases lay in between. The CDR3 totals 14 residues. CDR1 and CDR2 from the germline V gene are SGHNT and YENEEA. The CDR3: CASSLSRMNTEAFF. The CDR3 nucleotides are TGTGCCAGCAGCTTAAGTAGGATGAACACTGAAGCTTTCTTT.

This clone occurred a few times. V gene TRBV6-8 combines with J gene TRBJ2-7; possibly TRBD1 or TRBD2 for D (5 bases each). Trimming removed 2 bases from V and 7 bases from J, with 18 bases in between. CDR1 MNHGY and CDR2 SAAAGT come from the germline V gene. The CDR3 is made up of 15 amino acids. The CDR3 DNA reads as TGTGCCAGCAGTTACAGCCCCGGGGCTACCGGAGAGCAGTACTTC. Residues: CASSYSPGATGEQYF.

Many counts were recorded for this clone. The chain links TRBV9 to TRBJ2-7, with 11 bases identical to TRBD2. Per germline, CDR1 SGDLS and CDR2 YYNGEE. Trimming took 3 bases from V and 0 from J; bases not matched to a gene: 2. CDR3 length: 15 residues. CDR3 in amino acids: CASSATSGGSYEQYF. CDR3 nucleotides: TGTGCCAGCAGCGCCACTAGCGGGGGCTCCTACGAGCAGTACTTC.

The rearrangement uses TRBV9 and TRBJ1-4; 7 nucleotides match TRBD1. The CDR3 is made up of 15 amino acids. Germline loops: CDR1 SGDLS, CDR2 YYNGEE. The trim removed 3 bases at V and 7 bases at J, leaving 9 bases unmatched. The CDR3 loop reads CASSASTGQGEKLFF. The CDR3 DNA sequence: TGTGCCAGCAGCGCTTCGACAGGGCAAGGTGAAAAACTGTTTTTT. The full variable domain, rest sourced from reference TRBV9 and TRBJ1-4, is DSGVTQTPKHLITATGQRVTLRCSPRSGDLSVYWYQQSLDQGLQFLIQYYNGEERAKGNILERFSAQQFPDLHSELNLSSLELGDSALYFCASSASTGQGEKLFFGSGTQLSVL.

There are a few counts of this clone. The rearrangement links TRBV2 to TRBJ2-2; TRBD2 aligns across 9 bases. The CDR3 runs 19 residues. V gave up 6 bases and J gave up 7 bases; unmatched junction bases: 21. Germline assignment: CDR1 SNHLY and CDR2 FYNNEI. The CDR3 region has the DNA TGTGCCAGCAGCTTATATGTAGCAACGGTTAGCGGGAGCAGCGGGGAGCTGTTTTTT. It translates to CASSLYVATVSGSSGELFF.

This clone was seen a single time. The chain recombines TRBV29-1 with TRBJ2-1; TRBD2 aligns across 10 bases. J was trimmed by 0 bases and V by 0 bases; bases with no gene match: 5. This CDR3 is 17 amino acids long. Germline assignment: CDR1 SQVTM and CDR2 ANQGSEA. CDR3 sequence reads: CSVEDPASGSSYNEQFF. CDR3 nucleotide sequence: TGCAGCGTTGAAGATCCAGCTAGCGGGAGCTCCTACAATGAGCAGTTCTTC.

This clone was counted a few times. This chain joins TRBV11-3 and TRBJ2-5; TRBD2 agrees at 13 bases. V was clipped by 1 base and J by 5 bases; unmatched bases: 1. In germline, CDR1 is SGHNT, CDR2 YENEEA. The CDR3 covers 15 residues. The CDR3 region is CASSLGTSGSETQYF. The CDR3 nucleotides are TGTGCCAGCAGCTTAGGGACTAGCGGGAGTGAGACCCAGTACTTC.

This chain connects TRBV30 to TRBJ1-1; D gene unclear. V was trimmed by 3 bases and J by 3 bases, leaving 8 bases between them. Germline CDR1 is GTSNPN and CDR2 is SVGIG (reference sequence). This CDR3 spans 12 amino acids. The DNA of the CDR3 is TGTGCCTGGAGGTCGCTCGACACTGAAGCTTTCTTT. Translation: CAWRSLDTEAFF. Based on the CDR3 plus reference TRBV30 and TRBJ1-1, the full variable domain is SQTIHQWPATLVQPVGSPLSLECTVEGTSNPNLYWYRQAAGRGLQLLFYSVGIGQISSEVPQNLSASRPQDRQFILSSKKLLLSDSGFYLCAWRSLDTEAFFGQGTRLTVV.

Ten or more counts support this clone. The chain has TRBV6-8 and TRBJ2-2; 10 nucleotides agree with TRBD2. V shed 5 bases, J shed 1 base, and the junction held 4 bases outside the gene matches. CDR1 and CDR2 (germline): MNHGY, SAAAGT. This CDR3 contains 16 residues. CDR3 nucleotides: TGTGCCAGCAGTACCGTAGCGGGAGGGAACACCGGGGAGCTGTTTTTT. Encoded protein: CASSTVAGGNTGELFF.

The chain couples TRBV5-1 to TRBJ2-5; 8 nucleotides align to TRBD2. The CDR3 sequence is 16 residues long. The germline CDR1 and CDR2 sequences are SGHRS and YFSETQ. Germline trimming cut 5 bases from V and 1 base from J; bases unmatched to any gene: 10. CDR3 sequence reads: CASREASGLRQETQYF. CDR3 nucleotide sequence: TGCGCCAGCAGGGAGGCTAGCGGGCTCCGCCAAGAGACCCAGTACTTC.

There are a few counts of this clone. The gene calls are TRBV9 and TRBJ2-3; D not resolved. Trimming left V 2 bases short and J 2 bases short, with 6 bases between. This CDR3 contains 13 residues. CDR1 and CDR2 (germline): SGDLS, YYNGEE. The CDR3 DNA reads as TGTGCCAGCAGCGTTTTGTTCACAGATACGCAGTATTTT. Amino acids: CASSVLFTDTQYF.

This sequence joins TRBV10-3 and TRBJ2-7, with D possibly matching TRBD2 (6 bases). This CDR3 region has 16 residues. Trimming pared 0 bases from V and 4 bases from J, leaving 16 bases between. Per germline, CDR1 ENHRY and CDR2 SYGVKD. CDR3 DNA: TGTGCCATCAGTGAGTCCCGCGGGACCCTGTCTTACGAGCAGTACTTC. Encoded protein: CAISESRGTLSYEQYF.

This clone was counted only a few times. The chain couples TRBV28 to TRBJ1-1; 12 bases line up with TRBD1. This CDR3 comprises 19 residues. Germline V gene sequence: CDR1 MDHEN, CDR2 SYDVKM. V shed 6 bases and J 4 bases; nucleotides not matched to a gene: 18. CDR3 sequence (DNA): TGTGCCAGCAGGGAGGGGACAGGGGGCGGGTATCGTCGACTCACTGAAGCTTTCTTT. Protein sequence: CASREGTGGGYRRLTEAFF.

The chain carries TRBV29-1 and TRBJ1-1, with D maybe TRBD1 (6 bases). V was clipped by 7 bases and J by 5 bases, with 17 bases between them. Germline V gene sequence: CDR1 SQVTM, CDR2 ANQGSEA. The CDR3 has 13 amino acids. Here the CDR3 reads CSAERSGVTEAFF. CDR3 nucleotide sequence: TGCAGCGCCGAGAGATCAGGGGTGACTGAAGCTTTCTTT.

The chain carries TRBV30 and TRBJ1-5, with a possible D match to TRBD1 (6 bases). V gave up 0 bases and J gave up 5 bases, with 8 bases separating them. Germline CDR1 and CDR2: GTSNPN and SVGIG (reference sequence). CDR3 length: 13 residues. The chain's CDR3 is CAWSVSGDQPQHF. In DNA form, the CDR3 reads TGTGCCTGGAGTGTGTCAGGGGATCAGCCCCAGCATTTT.

The chain employs TRBV18 and TRBJ1-2, with D uncertain. The CDR3 is made up of 12 amino acids. The germline V and J ends were trimmed by 3 bases and 4 bases, with 6 bases remaining between them. Germline CDR1 reads KGHSH; CDR2 reads LQKENI. The CDR3 loop reads CASSPGIYGYTF. The DNA for the CDR3 is TGTGCCAGCTCACCGGGCATCTATGGCTACACCTTC.

This clone was counted ten times or more. The chain couples TRBV11-3 to TRBJ1-5; perhaps TRBD1 as D (6 bases). CDR1 is SGHNT and CDR2 is YENEEA in the germline V gene. This CDR3 contains 14 residues. Trimming pared 1 base from V and 6 bases from J, leaving 10 bases between. In nucleotides, the CDR3 is TGTGCCAGCAGCTTAGGACAGGACCCTCAGCCCCAGCATTTT. Translated: CASSLGQDPQPQHF.